The rows below give T cell receptor beta chains drawn from one sample of a study of CD8+CD57+ T cells in acquired aplastic anemia. TCRdb reanalysed the reads using MiXCR and keeps one entry per CDR3 protein. The data contain around 430,000 distinct CDR3 sequences, 25% to 40% of them singletons. Sequencing was done on a sample of sorted CD4+, CD8+, or CD8+CD57+ T cells (not recorded which) from PBMCs. The receptors derive from a human donor with aplastic anemia. Each CDR3 is given with its conserved first and last residue. D genes are given only for firm matches. Size is omitted from some rows. Given values are once, few, many or a class for expanded clones.

clone_size j_call d_call v_call cdr3_nt cdr3_aa
many TRBJ2-1 TRBD2 TRBV7-9 TGTGCCAGCTGGGGTAGCGGGAGAAATGAGCAGTTCTTC CASWGSGRNEQFF
NA TRBJ1-2 NA TRBV7-9 TGTGCCAGCAGCTTAGGTGATGGGACAACTATAGGCTACACCTTC CASSLGDGTTIGYTF
many TRBJ1-1 TRBD1 TRBV2 TGTGCCGGAAAAGACAGGGGGACTGAAGCTTTCTTT CAGKDRGTEAFF
NA TRBJ2-5 NA TRBV7-7 TGTGCCAGCAGCCAACGGGCAAGGGAAGAGACCCAGTACTTC CASSQRAREETQYF
few TRBJ1-3 NA TRBV6-1 TGTGCCAGCAGTGATATACGGGCAGAACGGGAGGATTTT CASSDIRAEREDF
NA TRBJ2-2 TRBD2 TRBV5-1 TGCGCCAGCAGCATGACTAGCGGGGACACCGGGGAGCTGTTTTTT CASSMTSGDTGELFF
few TRBJ2-1 TRBD1 TRBV20-1 TGCAGTTCATCGGACAGGGGTTCCTACAATGAGCAGTTCTTC CSSSDRGSYNEQFF
few TRBJ1-2 NA TRBV6-1 TGTGCCAGCAGTGAAAATCGGTGGGGCGCTAACTATGGCTACACCTTC CASSENRWGANYGYTF
NA TRBJ1-3 NA TRBV5-1 TGCGCCAGCACCGACAGGCCCACCTCTGGAAACACCATATATTTT CASTDRPTSGNTIYF
many TRBJ1-6 NA TRBV15 TGTGCCACCAGGAGGATCAATTCACCCCTCCACTTT CATRRINSPLHF
NA TRBJ1-2 NA TRBV2 TGTGCCAGCAGTGAAGACAGTGAAGGCTACACCTTC CASSEDSEGYTF
few TRBJ1-5 NA TRBV19 TGTGTCAGTAGTATCTCCAGCAATCAGCCCCAGCATTTT CVSSISSNQPQHF
NA TRBJ2-1 TRBD1 TRBV20-1 TGCAGTGCTAGAGATCCGGGACAGGGCTCGAATGAGCAGTTCTTC CSARDPGQGSNEQFF
few TRBJ2-3 NA TRBV7-9 TGTGCCAGCAGTTCGGATATAGTGCAGTATTTT CASSSDIVQYF
NA TRBJ1-6 NA TRBV6-5 TGTGCCAGCAGTTACGGGCCTGGTGATTCACCCCTCCACTTT CASSYGPGDSPLHF
many TRBJ1-3 NA TRBV19 TGTGCCAGTAGTGTACAGGGCTCTGGAAACACCATATATTTT CASSVQGSGNTIYF
NA TRBJ2-3 TRBD2 TRBV5-8 TGTGCCAGCAGCTTGGGACTAGCGCGTCATACGCAGTATTTT CASSLGLARHTQYF
many TRBJ1-4 NA TRBV15 TGTGCCACCAGTGGGAGAGGGGAGGAAAAACTGTTTTTT CATSGRGEEKLFF
many TRBJ2-3 NA TRBV20-1 TGCAGTGCTCGTGAGGGCTCAGCCACAGATACGCAGTATTTT CSAREGSATDTQYF
NA TRBJ1-6 NA TRBV27 TGTGCCAGCAATCCGGGCAGACAGAATTCACCCCTCCACTTT CASNPGRQNSPLHF
many TRBJ2-7 TRBD1 TRBV19 TGTGCCAGTGCACAAACGGGACAGGGTTCCTACGAGCAGTACTTC CASAQTGQGSYEQYF
few TRBJ2-1 TRBD2 TRBV2 TGTGCCAGCGGAGGACTAGCGGGAGGGCCGGGTGAGCAGTTCTTC CASGGLAGGPGEQFF
NA TRBJ2-6 NA TRBV11-1 TGTGCCAGCAGCTCCCAGGCCGGGGTCCGCTCTGGGGCCAACGTCCTGACTTTC CASSSQAGVRSGANVLTF
few TRBJ2-7 NA TRBV18 TGTGCCAGCTCACCACAGGGTGGCCAATACGAGCAGTACTTC CASSPQGGQYEQYF
NA TRBJ1-1 NA TRBV19 TGTGCCAGTACTCTACAGGGAAACACTGAAGCTTTCTTT CASTLQGNTEAFF
few TRBJ1-5 TRBD1 TRBV11-2 TGTGCCAGCAGCCGCGGACAGGGGAACCCCAATCAGCCCCAGCATTTT CASSRGQGNPNQPQHF
many TRBJ2-7 NA TRBV7-3 TGTGCCAGCAGCCGGGGGCAGGTTCAGTACTTC CASSRGQVQYF
NA TRBJ1-5 NA TRBV20-1 TGCAGTGCTAGGGCAGGAGGGAGCAATCAGCCCCAGCATTTT CSARAGGSNQPQHF